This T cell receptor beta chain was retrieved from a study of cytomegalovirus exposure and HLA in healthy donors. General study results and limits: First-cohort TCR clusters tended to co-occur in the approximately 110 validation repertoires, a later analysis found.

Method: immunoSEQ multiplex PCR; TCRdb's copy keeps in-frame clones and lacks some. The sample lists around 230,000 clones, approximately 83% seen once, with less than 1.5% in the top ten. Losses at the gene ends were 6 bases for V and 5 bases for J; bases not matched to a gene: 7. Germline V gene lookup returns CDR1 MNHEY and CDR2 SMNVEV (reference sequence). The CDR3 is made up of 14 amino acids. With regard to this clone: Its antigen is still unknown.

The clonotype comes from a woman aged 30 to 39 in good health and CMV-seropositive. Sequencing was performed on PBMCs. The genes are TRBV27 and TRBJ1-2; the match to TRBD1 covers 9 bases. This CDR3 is CASSSTGGGYGYTF. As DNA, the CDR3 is TGTGCCAGCAGCTCTACAGGGGGCGGTTATGGCTACACCTTC.